This T cell receptor beta chain was sequenced in a study of patients and donors after allogeneic stem cell transplantation. TCRdb redid the calling of the RT-PCR reads with MiXCR, one entry per CDR3 protein. The sample lists approximately 200,000 distinct CDR3 sequences, more than 35% occurring once. CDR3 length: 15 amino acids. V was pared by 5 bases and J by 4 bases, with 7 bases of the junction left unmatched. The germline V gene has CDR1 SGHTA and CDR2 FQGTGA. This clonotype was observed a few times. The V call is TRBV7-3, the J call TRBJ2-1, with 8 bases aligning to TRBD1. This receptor was taken from a human donor who was either an allogeneic HSCT recipient or a stem cell or donor lymphocyte infusion donor (not recorded which). It is not recorded whose cells these are; they may come from a transplant donor. The sequenced material came from blood, either unsorted or a sorted T cell fraction (not recorded which). This chain's CDR3 is CASSPPGQVYNEQFF. CDR3 sequence (DNA): TGTGCCAGCAGCCCTCCGGGACAGGTTTACAATGAGCAGTTCTTC.